A selection of T cell receptor beta chains follows, all from one sample in a study of OX40 agonist ivuxolimab in advanced cancers. Profiling relied on immunoSEQ multiplex PCR, and the TCRdb table lists in-frame clones only, not all of them. Of about 94,000 clones listed, approximately 90% are singletons. The sequencing used CD4+ or CD8+ T cells sorted from blood, collected in a trial of the OX40 agonist ivuxolimab. Receptors originate from an adult with an advanced solid tumor such as melanoma, head and neck, liver or kidney cancer. Both conserved end residues are part of each CDR3. A D gene is named only where the DNA matches it firmly. Size is stated for part of the rows, as once, few or many counts, or as a class when the clone is expanded.

j_call,clone_size,v_call,d_call,cdr3_aa,cdr3_nt
TRBJ1-5,few,TRBV5-1,-,CASSLAPGNQPQHF,TGCGCCAGCAGCTTGGCGCCGGGCAATCAGCCCCAGCATTTT
TRBJ2-7,-,TRBV7-9,-,CASSRSSGYEQYF,TGTGCCAGCAGTCGAAGCTCAGGGTACGAGCAGTACTTC
TRBJ2-7,-,TRBV9,TRBD2,CASSVGGSGDPYEQYF,TGTGCCAGCAGCGTAGGGGGTAGCGGGGACCCCTACGAGCAGTACTTC
TRBJ1-1,-,TRBV7-3,-,CASSSGGSLAEAFF,TGTGCCAGCAGCTCGGGGGGGTCCCTTGCTGAAGCTTTCTTT
TRBJ2-1,-,TRBV9,-,CASSVVIDNEQFF,TGTGCCAGCAGCGTAGTAATTGACAATGAGCAGTTCTTC
TRBJ2-7,-,TRBV7-6,-,CASSLLVGGPHEQYF,TGTGCCAGCAGCTTACTTGTCGGGGGGCCTCACGAGCAGTACTTC
TRBJ2-4,-,TRBV29-1,TRBD1,CSVGTGDIAKNIQYF,TGCAGCGTCGGGACAGGAGACATAGCCAAAAACATTCAGTACTTC
TRBJ2-1,-,TRBV9,TRBD2,CASSVGTSGVYNEQFF,TGTGCCAGCAGCGTAGGGACTAGCGGGGTGTACAATGAGCAGTTCTTC
TRBJ1-3,-,TRBV6-6,-,CASSYLSSSGNTIYF,TGTGCCAGCAGTTACCTATCGAGCTCTGGAAACACCATATATTTT
TRBJ1-5,-,TRBV30,-,CAWSGGQSSNQPQHF,TGTGCCTGGAGTGGGGGACAAAGTTCTAATCAGCCCCAGCATTTT
TRBJ2-3,-,TRBV6-6,-,CASSLTDTQYF,TGTGCCAGCAGTTTAACAGATACGCAGTATTTT
TRBJ1-3,-,TRBV4-1,-,CASSQENRPRAGNTIYF,TGCGCCAGCAGCCAAGAAAACAGACCCCGGGCTGGAAACACCATATATTTT
TRBJ2-7,-,TRBV5-4,TRBD1,CASSPTLGTGDEQYF,TGTGCCAGCAGCCCTACCCTCGGGACAGGGGACGAGCAGTACTTC
TRBJ2-6,-,TRBV4-3,-,CASSLTGANVLTF,TGCGCCAGCAGCCTGACGGGGGCCAACGTCCTGACTTTC
TRBJ1-5,-,TRBV9,-,CASSVGLGSDQPQHF,TGTGCCAGCAGCGTAGGATTAGGGAGCGATCAGCCCCAGCATTTT
TRBJ2-7,-,TRBV6-1,-,CASSGAYEQYF,TGTGCCAGCAGTGGGGCCTACGAGCAGTACTTC
TRBJ1-1,-,TRBV4-1,-,CASKSAGGSLNTEAFF,TGCGCCAGCAAAAGCGCGGGAGGGTCCTTGAACACTGAAGCTTTCTTT
TRBJ2-7,-,TRBV7-2,-,CASSLESPSYEQYF,TGTGCCAGCAGCTTAGAATCCCCCTCCTACGAGCAGTACTTC
TRBJ2-7,-,TRBV19,TRBD1,CASSIAGTGTHEQYF,TGTGCCAGTAGTATAGCAGGGACAGGGACACACGAGCAGTACTTC
TRBJ1-2,-,TRBV30,-,CAWTRDSTPGYGYTF,TGTGCCTGGACGCGGGACTCCACCCCGGGCTATGGCTACACCTTC
TRBJ2-1,-,TRBV2,TRBD2,CASSATSGRVGNEQFF,TGTGCCAGCAGTGCCACTAGCGGGCGGGTAGGGAATGAGCAGTTCTTC
TRBJ1-2,-,TRBV9,-,CASSKGRGSYGYTF,TGTGCCAGCAGCAAGGGTAGGGGGAGCTATGGCTACACCTTC
TRBJ2-1,-,TRBV9,-,CASSVDIRNSYNEQFF,TGTGCCAGCAGCGTAGATATCAGGAACTCCTACAATGAGCAGTTCTTC
TRBJ2-7,-,TRBV10-3,TRBD2,CAISEGGLAGDYEQYF,TGTGCCATCAGTGAGGGAGGACTAGCGGGAGACTACGAGCAGTACTTC
TRBJ2-4,-,TRBV9,-,CASSVGGSRGVKNIQYF,TGTGCCAGCAGCGTAGGGGGCTCGAGGGGTGTCAAAAACATTCAGTACTTC
TRBJ1-1,-,TRBV5-1,-,CASSVAGGEAFF,TGCGCCAGCAGCGTTGCGGGTGGTGAAGCTTTCTTT
TRBJ1-1,-,TRBV6-5,-,CASSYLPRETEAFF,TGTGCCAGCAGTTATTTACCAAGGGAGACTGAAGCTTTCTTT
TRBJ1-6,-,TRBV7-8,-,CASSLALPSDSPLHF,TGTGCCAGCAGCTTAGCGCTTCCTAGTGACTCACCCCTCCACTTT
TRBJ1-1,-,TRBV11-2,-,CASSLDAGRTEAFF,TGTGCCAGCAGCTTAGATGCGGGGCGAACTGAAGCTTTCTTT
TRBJ2-1,-,TRBV7-2,-,CASSLDGGGLREQFF,TGTGCCAGCAGCTTAGATGGGGGAGGACTACGGGAGCAGTTCTTC
TRBJ1-3,-,TRBV10-3,-,CAISDPRSGGSSGNTIYF,TGTGCCATCAGTGACCCCCGTTCGGGGGGTTCCTCTGGAAACACCATATATTTT
TRBJ2-7,-,TRBV5-1,TRBD2,CASSLGLGGGVHEQYF,TGCGCCAGCAGCCTTGGCCTAGGCGGGGGGGTCCACGAGCAGTACTTC